The entry that follows covers one T cell receptor (beta chain) sequence. Germline CDR1 reads LGHNA; CDR2 reads YSLEER. The CDR3 is 17 amino acids. Trimming at V came to 0 bases and at J to 5 bases, leaving 9 bases not matched to a gene. This sample is drawn from a study of Graves' ophthalmopathy and Graves' hyperthyroidism. Uncontrolled infections, other autoimmune diseases, pregnancy or lactation barred patients from enrollment. The authors amplified TCR beta CDR3 regions from RNA transcripts. RT-PCR in the first round used HTBI primers; a second-round multiplex PCR followed. TCRdb processed the multiplex PCR reads anew with MiXCR; each CDR3 protein has one entry. The data show 1 million to 1.3 million distinct CDR3 sequences, about 40% seen once.

This clonotype was obtained from an adult man with Graves' hyperthyroidism. The chain recombines TRBV4-3 with TRBJ1-5, with 8 bases identical to TRBD1. The sample was peripheral blood or thyroid tissue (not recorded which). The CDR3 protein is CASSQDLTTGAYQPQHF. The CDR3 nucleotides read TGCGCCAGCAGCCAAGATCTAACGACAGGGGCCTATCAGCCCCAGCATTTT.